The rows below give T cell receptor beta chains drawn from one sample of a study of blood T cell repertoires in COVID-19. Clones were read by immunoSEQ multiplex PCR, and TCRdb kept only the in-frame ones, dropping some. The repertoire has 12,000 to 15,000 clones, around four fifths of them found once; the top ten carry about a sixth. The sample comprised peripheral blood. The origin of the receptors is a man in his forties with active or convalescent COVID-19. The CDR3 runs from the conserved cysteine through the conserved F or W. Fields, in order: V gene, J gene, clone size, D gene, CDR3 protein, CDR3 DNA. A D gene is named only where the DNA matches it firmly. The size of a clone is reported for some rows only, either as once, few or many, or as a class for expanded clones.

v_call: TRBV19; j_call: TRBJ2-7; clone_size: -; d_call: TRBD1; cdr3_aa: CASSTGQGDPHRQYF; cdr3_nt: TGTGCCAGTAGTACCGGACAGGGGGACCCTCATCGGCAGTACTTC
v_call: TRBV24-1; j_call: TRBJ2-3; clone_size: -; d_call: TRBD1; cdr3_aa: CATQPGQGIQWARTDTQYF; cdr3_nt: TGTGCCACCCAGCCGGGACAGGGGATCCAGTGGGCCCGCACAGATACGCAGTATTTT
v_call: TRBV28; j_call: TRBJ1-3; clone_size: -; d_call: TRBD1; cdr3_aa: CASTGTGSGNTIYF; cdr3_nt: TGTGCCAGCACCGGGACAGGGTCTGGAAACACCATATATTTT
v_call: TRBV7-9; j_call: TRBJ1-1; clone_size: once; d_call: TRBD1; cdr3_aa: CASQQGVNTEAFF; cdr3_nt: TGTGCCAGCCAACAGGGGGTGAACACTGAAGCTTTCTTT
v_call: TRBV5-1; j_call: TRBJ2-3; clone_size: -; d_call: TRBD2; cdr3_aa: CASSRATSGPTDTQYF; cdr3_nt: TGCGCCAGCAGCCGCGCCACTAGCGGACCCACAGATACGCAGTATTTT
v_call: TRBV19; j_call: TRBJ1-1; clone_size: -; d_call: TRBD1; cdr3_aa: CASSIEGQGYTEAFF; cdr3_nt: TGTGCCAGTAGTATAGAGGGACAGGGTTACACTGAAGCTTTCTTT
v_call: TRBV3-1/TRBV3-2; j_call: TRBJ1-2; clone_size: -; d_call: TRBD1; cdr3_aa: CASSTRAGGLDGYTF; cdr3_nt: TGTGCCAGCAGCACTCGGGCAGGGGGCTTGGATGGCTACACCTTC
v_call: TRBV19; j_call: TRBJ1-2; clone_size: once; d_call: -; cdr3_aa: CASSQSDLTGRYGYTF; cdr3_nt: TGTGCCAGTAGTCAATCCGACCTAACAGGTAGATATGGCTACACCTTC
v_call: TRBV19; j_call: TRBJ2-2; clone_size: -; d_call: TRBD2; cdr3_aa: CASRWSGGARGTGELFF; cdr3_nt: TGTGCCAGTAGATGGTCGGGGGGGGCCCGGGGAACCGGGGAGCTGTTTTTT
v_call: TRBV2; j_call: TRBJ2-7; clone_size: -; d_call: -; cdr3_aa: CASNYRRDYEQYF; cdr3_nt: TGTGCCAGCAATTATCGGAGGGACTACGAGCAGTACTTC
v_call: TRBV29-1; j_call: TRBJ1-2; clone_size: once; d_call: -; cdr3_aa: CSVELFGTQPYGYTF; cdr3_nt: TGCAGCGTTGAATTGTTTGGCACCCAACCCTATGGCTACACCTTC
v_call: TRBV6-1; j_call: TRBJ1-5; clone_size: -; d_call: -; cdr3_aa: CASSEFGTSNQPQHF; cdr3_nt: TGTGCCAGCAGTGAATTTGGGACTTCCAATCAGCCCCAGCATTTT
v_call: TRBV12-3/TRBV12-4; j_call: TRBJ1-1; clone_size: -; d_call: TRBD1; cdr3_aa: CASRQGATEAFF; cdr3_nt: TGTGCCAGCCGACAGGGCGCCACTGAAGCTTTCTTT
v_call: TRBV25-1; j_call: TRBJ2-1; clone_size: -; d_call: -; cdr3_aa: CASSESGGRHLYNEQFF; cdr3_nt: TGTGCCAGCAGTGAATCTGGCGGCCGCCACCTGTACAATGAGCAGTTCTTC
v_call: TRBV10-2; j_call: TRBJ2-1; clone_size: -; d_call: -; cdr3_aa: CASSDSIEQFF; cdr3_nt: TGCGCCAGCAGTGATAGTATTGAGCAGTTCTTC
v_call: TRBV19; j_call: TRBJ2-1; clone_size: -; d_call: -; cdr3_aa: CASSISRYNEQFF; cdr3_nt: TGTGCCAGTAGTATATCCAGGTACAATGAGCAGTTCTTC
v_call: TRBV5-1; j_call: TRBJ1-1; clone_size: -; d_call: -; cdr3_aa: CASSLYHRGDTEAFF; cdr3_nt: TGCGCCAGCAGCTTATATCATCGGGGGGACACTGAAGCTTTCTTT
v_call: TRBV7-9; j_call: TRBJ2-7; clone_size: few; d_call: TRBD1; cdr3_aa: CASRPTGISYEQYF; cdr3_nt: TGTGCCAGCAGGCCGACAGGGATTTCCTACGAGCAGTACTTC
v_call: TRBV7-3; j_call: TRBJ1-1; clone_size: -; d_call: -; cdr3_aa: CASRLSLSGTEAFF; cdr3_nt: TGTGCCAGCAGACTTTCACTGTCGGGAACTGAAGCTTTCTTT
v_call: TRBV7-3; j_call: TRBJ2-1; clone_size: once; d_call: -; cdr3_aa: CASSLEAPNEQFF; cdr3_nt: TGTGCCAGCAGCTTAGAGGCTCCCAATGAGCAGTTCTTC
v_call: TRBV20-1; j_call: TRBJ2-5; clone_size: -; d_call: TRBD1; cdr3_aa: CSASGQGVPGETQYF; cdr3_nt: TGCAGTGCTAGTGGACAGGGGGTGCCGGGGGAGACCCAGTACTTC
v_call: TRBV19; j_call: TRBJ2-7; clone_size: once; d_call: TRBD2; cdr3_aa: CASSIAGLAYYEQYF; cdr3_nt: TGTGCCAGTAGTATTGCGGGACTAGCGTACTACGAGCAGTACTTC
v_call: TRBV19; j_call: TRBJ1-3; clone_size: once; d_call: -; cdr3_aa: CASKESWASRHTIYF; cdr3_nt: TGTGCCAGTAAAGAGTCGTGGGCCAGTCGCCACACCATATATTTT
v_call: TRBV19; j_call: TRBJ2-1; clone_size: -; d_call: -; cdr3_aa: CASSPRSDYNEQFF; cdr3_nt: TGTGCCAGTAGTCCCCGTAGCGACTACAATGAGCAGTTCTTC
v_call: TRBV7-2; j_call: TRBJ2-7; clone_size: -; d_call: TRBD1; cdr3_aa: CASSRGQGPYEQYF; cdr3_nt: TGTGCCAGCAGCCGGGGACAGGGCCCTTACGAGCAGTACTTC
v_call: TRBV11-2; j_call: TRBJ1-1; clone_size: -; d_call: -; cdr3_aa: CASRIAGLRSTFF; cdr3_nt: TGTGCCAGCAGAATAGCTGGCCTACGATCGACTTTCTTT
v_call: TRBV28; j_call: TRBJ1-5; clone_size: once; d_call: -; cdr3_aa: CASSKFRGSGQPQHF; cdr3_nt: TGTGCCAGCAGTAAATTCAGGGGCAGCGGACAGCCCCAGCATTTT
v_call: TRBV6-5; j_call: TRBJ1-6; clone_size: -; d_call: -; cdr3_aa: CASTPFGQQTSPLHF; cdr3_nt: TGTGCCAGCACCCCCTTTGGGCAGCAAACTTCACCCCTCCACTTT
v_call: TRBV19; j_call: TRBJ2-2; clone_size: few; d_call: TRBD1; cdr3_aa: CASSYRGRELFF; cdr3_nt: TGTGCCAGTAGCTACAGGGGGCGGGAGCTGTTTTTT
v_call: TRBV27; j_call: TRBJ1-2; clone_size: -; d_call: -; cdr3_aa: CASRRAGGPYGYTF; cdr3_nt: TGTGCCAGCAGGCGCGCCGGGGGACCCTATGGCTACACCTTC
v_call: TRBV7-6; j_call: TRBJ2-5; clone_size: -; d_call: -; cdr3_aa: CASSQGPPETQYF; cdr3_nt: TGTGCCAGCAGCCAGGGGCCCCCAGAGACCCAGTACTTC
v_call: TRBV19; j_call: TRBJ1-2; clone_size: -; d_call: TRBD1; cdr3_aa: CASTLPGTGLYGYTF; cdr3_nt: TGTGCCAGTACCTTACCTGGGACAGGGCTCTATGGCTACACCTTC
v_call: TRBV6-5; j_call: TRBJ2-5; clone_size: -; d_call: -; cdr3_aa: CASSPQPVGETQYF; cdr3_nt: TGTGCCAGCAGCCCCCAGCCCGTCGGGGAGACCCAGTACTTC
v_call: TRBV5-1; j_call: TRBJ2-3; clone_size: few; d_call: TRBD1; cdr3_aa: CASSSEFTGTGTDTQYF; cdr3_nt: TGCGCCAGCAGCTCCGAATTTACCGGGACAGGGACAGATACGCAGTATTTT
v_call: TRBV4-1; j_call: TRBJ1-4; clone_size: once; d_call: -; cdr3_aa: CASSQAQQASGLFF; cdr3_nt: TGCGCCAGCAGCCAAGCCCAACAGGCCAGCGGGCTGTTTTTT
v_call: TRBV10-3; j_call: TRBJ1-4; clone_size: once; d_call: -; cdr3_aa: CAISESGQRLNEKLFF; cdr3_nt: TGTGCCATCAGTGAATCTGGACAGCGGCTTAATGAAAAACTGTTTTTT
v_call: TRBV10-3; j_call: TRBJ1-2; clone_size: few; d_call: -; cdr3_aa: CAISESVLRDTKRGGYTF; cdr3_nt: TGTGCCATCAGTGAGTCGGTATTGAGGGACACAAAACGAGGTGGCTACACCTTC
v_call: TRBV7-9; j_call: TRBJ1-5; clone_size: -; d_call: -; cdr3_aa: CASSPFGQPQHF; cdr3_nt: TGTGCCAGCAGCCCGTTCGGTCAGCCCCAGCATTTT
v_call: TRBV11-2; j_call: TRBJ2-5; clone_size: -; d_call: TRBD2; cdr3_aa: CASSSPGLAGGLKETQYF; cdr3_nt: TGTGCCAGCAGCTCCCCCGGACTAGCGGGGGGGCTAAAAGAGACCCAGTACTTC
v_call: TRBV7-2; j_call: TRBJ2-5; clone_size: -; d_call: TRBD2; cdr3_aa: CASSLGSSGGSWETQYF; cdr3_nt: TGTGCCAGCAGCTTAGGCTCTAGCGGGGGGTCTTGGGAGACCCAGTACTTC
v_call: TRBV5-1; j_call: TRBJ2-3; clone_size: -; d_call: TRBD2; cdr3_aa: CASSRRGLAGGPTDTQYF; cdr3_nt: TGCGCCAGCAGCCGCAGGGGACTAGCGGGGGGTCCCACAGATACGCAGTATTTT